The source of this TCR beta chain is a study of CD8 T cells in Susac syndrome. Concerning this clonotype: Its antigen is currently unknown.

Study results and caveats: The TCR sequencing and HLA analysis in the study involved a relatively small number of individuals, as the study acknowledged.

Germline V gene lookup returns CDR1 SGHDT and CDR2 YYEEEE. With 1 base clipped from V and 7 bases from J, the junction kept 9 bases outside the gene matches. The CDR3 sequence is 15 residues long. Roughly 0.5 to 1 ug RNA was reverse transcribed with random hexamers. Across 54 Vbeta and 13 Jbeta, TCR beta CDR3 was amplified with immunoSEQ multiplex PCR. TCRdb re-called the immunoSEQ multiplex PCR reads through MiXCR, storing one row per CDR3 protein. In the table there are 250,000 to 300,000 distinct CDR3 sequences, 89% of which are singletons. The chain joins TRBV5-6 to TRBJ1-2; TRBD1 matches 8 bases. This clonotype originated in a human donor with multiple sclerosis. The sequenced material came from CD8+ T cells from PBMCs. CDR3 bases: TGTGCCAGCAGCTTGTCAGCGACAGGGGTTGTTGGCTACACCTTC. This encodes CASSLSATGVVGYTF. The full variable domain, completed using reference TRBV5-6 and TRBJ1-2, is DAGVTQSPTHLIKTRGQQVTLRCSPKSGHDTVSWYQQALGQGPQFIFQYYEEEERQRGNFPDRFSGHQFPNYSSELNVNALLLGDSALYLCASSLSATGVVGYTFGSGTRLTVV.